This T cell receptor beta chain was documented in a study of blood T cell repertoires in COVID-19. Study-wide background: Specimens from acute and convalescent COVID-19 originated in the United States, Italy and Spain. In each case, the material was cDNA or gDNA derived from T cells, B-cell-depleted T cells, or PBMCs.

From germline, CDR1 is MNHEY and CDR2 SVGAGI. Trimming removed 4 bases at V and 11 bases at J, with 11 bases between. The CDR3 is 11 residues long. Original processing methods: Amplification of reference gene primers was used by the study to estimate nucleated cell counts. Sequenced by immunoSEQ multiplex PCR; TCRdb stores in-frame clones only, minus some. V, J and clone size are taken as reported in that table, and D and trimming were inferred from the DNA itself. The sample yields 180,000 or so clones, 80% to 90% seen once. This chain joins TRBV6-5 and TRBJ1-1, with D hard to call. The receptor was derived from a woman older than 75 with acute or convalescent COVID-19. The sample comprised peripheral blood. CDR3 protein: CASSFSGWAFF. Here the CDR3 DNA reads TGTGCCAGCAGTTTTTCCGGTTGGGCTTTCTTT.